This T cell receptor (beta chain) was found in a study of T cell responses to AZD1222 COVID-19 vaccine. Method: immunoSEQ multiplex PCR; TCRdb's copy keeps in-frame clones and lacks some. In the table there are 83,000 or so clones, 88% of which are singletons. Sequencing used peripheral blood, obtained on day 0 of MenACWY control vaccination. The receptor was isolated from an adult in good health.

The CDR3 sequence: CASSLEGDRDYEQYF. CDR3 DNA: TGTGCCAGCAGCTTAGAAGGGGACAGGGACTACGAGCAGTACTTC. V and J are TRBV13 and TRBJ2-7; TRBD1 matches at 9 bases. Germline assignment: CDR1 PRHDT and CDR2 FYEKMQ (reference sequence). CDR3 length: 15 amino acids. J was trimmed by 3 bases and V by 1 base; bases with no gene match: 4.